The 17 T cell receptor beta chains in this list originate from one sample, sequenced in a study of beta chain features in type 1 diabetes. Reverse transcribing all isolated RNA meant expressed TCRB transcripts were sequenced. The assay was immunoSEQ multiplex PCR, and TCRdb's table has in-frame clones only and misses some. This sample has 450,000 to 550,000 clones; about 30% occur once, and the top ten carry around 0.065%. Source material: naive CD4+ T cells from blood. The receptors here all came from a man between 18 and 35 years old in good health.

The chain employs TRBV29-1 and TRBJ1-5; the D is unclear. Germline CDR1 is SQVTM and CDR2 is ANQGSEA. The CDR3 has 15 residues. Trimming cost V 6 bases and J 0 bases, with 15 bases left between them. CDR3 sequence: CSVGGGANSNQPQHF. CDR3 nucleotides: TGCAGCGTGGGAGGTGGCGCTAATAGCAATCAGCCCCAGCATTTT.

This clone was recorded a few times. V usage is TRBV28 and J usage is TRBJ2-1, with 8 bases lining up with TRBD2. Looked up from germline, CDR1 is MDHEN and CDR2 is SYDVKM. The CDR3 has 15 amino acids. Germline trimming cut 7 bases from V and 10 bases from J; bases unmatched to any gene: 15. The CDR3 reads CASTPPGGPFAEQFF. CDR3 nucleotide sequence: TGTGCCAGCACCCCCCCGGGAGGGCCCTTTGCGGAGCAGTTCTTC.

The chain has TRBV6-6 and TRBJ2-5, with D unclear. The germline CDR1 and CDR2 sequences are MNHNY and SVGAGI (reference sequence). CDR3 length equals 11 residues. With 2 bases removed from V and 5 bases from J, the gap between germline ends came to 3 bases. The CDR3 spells CASSYVETQYF. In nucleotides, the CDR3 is TGTGCCAGCAGTTACGTCGAGACCCAGTACTTC.

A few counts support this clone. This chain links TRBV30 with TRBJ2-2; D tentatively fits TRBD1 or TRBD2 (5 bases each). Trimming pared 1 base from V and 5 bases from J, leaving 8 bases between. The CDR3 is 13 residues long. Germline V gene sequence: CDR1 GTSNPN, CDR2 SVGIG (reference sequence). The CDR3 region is CAWSEWGTGELFF. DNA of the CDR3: TGTGCCTGGAGTGAATGGGGGACCGGGGAGCTGTTTTTT.

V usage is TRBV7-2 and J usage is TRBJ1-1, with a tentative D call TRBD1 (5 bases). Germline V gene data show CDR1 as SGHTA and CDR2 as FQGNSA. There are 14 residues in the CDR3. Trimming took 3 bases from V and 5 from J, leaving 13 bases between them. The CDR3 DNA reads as TGTGCCAGCAGCTTGCAGGGATCGGGGACTGAAGCTTTCTTT. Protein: CASSLQGSGTEAFF.

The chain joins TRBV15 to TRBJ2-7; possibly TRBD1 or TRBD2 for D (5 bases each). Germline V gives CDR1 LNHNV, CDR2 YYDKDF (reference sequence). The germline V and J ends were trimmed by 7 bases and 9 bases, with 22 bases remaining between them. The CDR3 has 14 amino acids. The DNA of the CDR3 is TGTGCCACCACGCTCGGGGACGGGCGTTTAGGGCAGTACTTC. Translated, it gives CATTLGDGRLGQYF.

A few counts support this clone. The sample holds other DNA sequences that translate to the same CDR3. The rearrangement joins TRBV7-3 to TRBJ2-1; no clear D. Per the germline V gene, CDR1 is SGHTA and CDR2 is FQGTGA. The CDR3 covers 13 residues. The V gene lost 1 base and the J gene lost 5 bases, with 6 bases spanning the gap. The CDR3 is CASSLNRDNEQFF. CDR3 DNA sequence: TGTGCCAGCAGCTTAAACCGGGACAATGAGCAGTTCTTC.

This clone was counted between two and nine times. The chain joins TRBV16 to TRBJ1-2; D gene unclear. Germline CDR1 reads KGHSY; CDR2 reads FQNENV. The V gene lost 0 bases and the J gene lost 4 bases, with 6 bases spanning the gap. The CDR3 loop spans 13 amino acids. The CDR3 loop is CASSQSLGYGYTF. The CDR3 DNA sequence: TGTGCCAGCAGCCAATCCCTGGGCTATGGCTACACCTTC. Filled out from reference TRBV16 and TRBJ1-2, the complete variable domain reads GEEVAQTPKHLVRGEGQKAKLYCAPIKGHSYVFWYQQVLKNEFKFLISFQNENVFDETGMPKERFSAKCLPNSPCSLEIQATKLEDSAVYFCASSQSLGYGYTFGSGTRLTVV.

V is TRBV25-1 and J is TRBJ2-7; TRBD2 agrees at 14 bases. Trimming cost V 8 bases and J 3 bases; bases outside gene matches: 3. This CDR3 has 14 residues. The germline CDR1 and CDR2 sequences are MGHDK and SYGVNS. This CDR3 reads CASRGTSGSYEQYF. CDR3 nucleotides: TGTGCCAGCCGAGGGACTAGCGGGAGCTACGAGCAGTACTTC.

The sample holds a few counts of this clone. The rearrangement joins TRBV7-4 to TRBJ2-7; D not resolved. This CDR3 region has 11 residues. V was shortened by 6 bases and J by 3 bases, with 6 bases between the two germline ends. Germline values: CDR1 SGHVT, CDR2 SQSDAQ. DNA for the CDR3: TGTGCCAGCAGTCCCTGCTACGAGCAGTACTTC. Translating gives CASSPCYEQYF.

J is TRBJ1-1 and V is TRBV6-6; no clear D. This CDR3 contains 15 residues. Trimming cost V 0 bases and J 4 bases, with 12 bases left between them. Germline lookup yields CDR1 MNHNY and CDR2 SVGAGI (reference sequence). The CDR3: CASSYSPEAFTEAFF. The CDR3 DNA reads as TGTGCCAGCAGTTACTCGCCAGAAGCCTTCACTGAAGCTTTCTTT.

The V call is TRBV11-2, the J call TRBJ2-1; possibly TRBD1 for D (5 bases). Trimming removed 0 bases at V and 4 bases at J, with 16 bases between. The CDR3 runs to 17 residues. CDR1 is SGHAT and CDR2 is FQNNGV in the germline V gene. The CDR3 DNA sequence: TGTGCCAGCAGCTTAGATGTTCTCACAGGAGATTACAATGAGCAGTTCTTC. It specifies CASSLDVLTGDYNEQFF.

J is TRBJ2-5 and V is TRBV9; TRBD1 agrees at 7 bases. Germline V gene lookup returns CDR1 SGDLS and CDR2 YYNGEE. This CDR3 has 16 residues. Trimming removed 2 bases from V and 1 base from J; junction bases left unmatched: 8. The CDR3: CASSVGPAGGQETQYF. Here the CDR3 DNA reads TGTGCCAGCAGCGTGGGGCCCGCAGGGGGCCAAGAGACCCAGTACTTC.

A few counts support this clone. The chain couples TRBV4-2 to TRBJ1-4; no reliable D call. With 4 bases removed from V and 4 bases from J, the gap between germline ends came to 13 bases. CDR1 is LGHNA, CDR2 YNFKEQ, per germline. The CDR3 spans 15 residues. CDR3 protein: CASSPHGQLNEKLFF. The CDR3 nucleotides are TGTGCCAGCAGCCCCCACGGGCAGCTTAATGAAAAACTGTTTTTT.

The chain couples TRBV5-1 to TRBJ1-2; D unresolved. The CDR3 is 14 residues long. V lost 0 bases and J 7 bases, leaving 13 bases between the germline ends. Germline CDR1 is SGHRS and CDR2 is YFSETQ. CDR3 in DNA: TGCGCCAGCAGCTTGGATCCGGGATCGGGTGGCTACACCTTC. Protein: CASSLDPGSGGYTF.

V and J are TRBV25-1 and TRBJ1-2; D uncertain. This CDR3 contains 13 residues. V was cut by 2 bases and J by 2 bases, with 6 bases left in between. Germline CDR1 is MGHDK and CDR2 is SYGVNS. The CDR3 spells CASSEPGNYGYTF. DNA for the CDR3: TGTGCCAGCAGTGAACCAGGCAACTATGGCTACACCTTC.

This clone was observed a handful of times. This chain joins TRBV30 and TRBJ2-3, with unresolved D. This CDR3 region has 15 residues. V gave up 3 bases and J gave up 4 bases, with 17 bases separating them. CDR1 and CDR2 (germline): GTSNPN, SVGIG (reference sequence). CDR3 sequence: CAWRGRGIAPDTQYF. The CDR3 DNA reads TGTGCCTGGAGAGGACGCGGAATCGCCCCAGATACGCAGTATTTT.